These 24 T cell receptor beta chains came from one sample sequenced in a study of regulatory T cells in long-lasting Graves disease. This sample's time point: newly diagnosed GD, antithyroid drugs for less than 3 months. PBMCs were the source of the RNA used for TCR sequencing. To make TCR beta libraries, researchers used iRepertoire HTBI primers and Arm-PCR of CDR3 regions. MiXCR was run by TCRdb on the multiplex PCR reads, yielding one entry per CDR3 protein. This sample carries over 500,000 distinct CDR3 sequences, roughly a sixth of them seen once, and the ten largest clones take 12%. The same data also went into a second study, on T cells in Graves' hyperthyroidism and ophthalmopathy.

The material sequenced was peripheral blood mononuclear cells (PBMCs), taken at new diagnosis, from a patient treated with antithyroid drugs. These receptors came from a man aged 18 to 30 with Graves disease.

Many counts were recorded for this clonotype. The chain employs TRBV2 and TRBJ2-1; TRBD2 aligns across 14 bases. The CDR3 has 17 amino acids. Trimming at V came to 7 bases and at J to 4 bases, leaving 9 bases not matched to a gene. Per the germline V gene, CDR1 is SNHLY and CDR2 is FYNNEI. CDR3 bases: TGTGCCAGCACCCCATCGACTAGCGGGAGGGCTTACAATGAGCAGTTCTTC. This gives the protein CASTPSTSGRAYNEQFF.

This clonotype has a handful of counts. The chain uses TRBV7-9 and TRBJ2-7; TRBD1 matches at 9 bases. Germline values: CDR1 SEHNR, CDR2 FQNEAQ (reference sequence). Germline trimming cut 4 bases from V and 2 bases from J; bases unmatched to any gene: 9. This CDR3 comprises 16 residues. In DNA form, the CDR3 reads TGTGCCAGCAGCTACAACCGGGACAGGGTCCCCTACGAGCAGTACTTC. Protein sequence: CASSYNRDRVPYEQYF.

V is TRBV7-9 and J is TRBJ1-6, with 9 nucleotides matching TRBD1. Per the germline V gene, CDR1 is SEHNR and CDR2 is FQNEAQ (reference sequence). Germline trimming cut 1 base from V and 7 bases from J; bases unmatched to any gene: 2. The CDR3 spans 15 residues. CDR3 amino acids: CASSLGQGVNSPLHF. Written as DNA, the CDR3 is TGTGCCAGCAGCTTAGGACAGGGGGTGAATTCACCCCTCCACTTT.

V and J are TRBV20-1 and TRBJ2-3; D call uncertain. V dropped 0 bases and J dropped 3 bases, with 4 bases sitting between them. Germline V gene sequence: CDR1 DFQATT, CDR2 SNEGSKA (reference sequence). This CDR3 is built from 12 residues. For the CDR3, the DNA is TGCAGTGCTAGAGAGGGAACAGATACGCAGTATTTT. Translated: CSAREGTDTQYF.

This clonotype was observed a handful of times. The chain has TRBV5-1 and TRBJ1-2; 8 positions match TRBD1. The V gene end was trimmed by 4 bases and the J gene end by 4 bases; junction bases not matched to a gene: 9. The CDR3 is 15 amino acids. Germline loops: CDR1 SGHRS, CDR2 YFSETQ. In nucleotides, the CDR3 is TGCGCCAGCAGCCTGACAGGGGACCCGTTCTATGGCTACACCTTC. Its protein is CASSLTGDPFYGYTF.

This clonotype showed up many times. J is TRBJ2-1 and V is TRBV20-1; D unclear. The CDR3 extends over 14 amino acids. Germline loops: CDR1 DFQATT, CDR2 SNEGSKA (reference sequence). Trimming left V 4 bases short and J 4 bases short, with 14 bases between. The CDR3 region has the DNA TGCAGTGCTAAAGGAGCGATTTTGTACAATGAGCAGTTCTTC. It yields the protein CSAKGAILYNEQFF.

V is TRBV2 and J is TRBJ1-5; 10 bases line up with TRBD1. The J segment lost 7 bases and the V segment lost 5 bases, leaving 14 bases of the junction unmatched. CDR1 SNHLY and CDR2 FYNNEI come from the germline V gene. The CDR3 has 17 amino acids. CDR3 sequence: CASSRDRGGEMKQPQHF. The CDR3 coding sequence is TGTGCCAGCAGTCGGGACAGGGGAGGGGAGATGAAACAGCCCCAGCATTTT.

In its sample, this clonotype was seen a few times. The CDR3 sequence: CASKVVEGSYEQYF. In DNA form, the CDR3 reads TGCGCCAGCAAGGTCGTCGAGGGGTCCTACGAGCAGTACTTC. This chain joins TRBV4-1 and TRBJ2-7; D is tentatively TRBD1 or TRBD2 (5 bases each). The CDR3 contains 14 residues. Germline V gene data show CDR1 as MGHRA and CDR2 as YSYEKL. The V end was cut by 7 bases, the J end by 1 base, with 14 bases between.

At least ten counts were recorded for this clonotype. The V gene is TRBV12-5, the J gene TRBJ2-5, with D possibly matching TRBD1 (5 bases). Germline loops: CDR1 LGHNT, CDR2 FRNRAP. CDR3 length: 13 residues. V lost 7 bases to trimming and J lost 3 bases, with 12 bases between them. The CDR3 region has the DNA TGTGCTAGTGCTCAGGGCTGGGAAGAGACCCAGTACTTC. Amino acid sequence: CASAQGWEETQYF.

This clonotype was found many times. The chain couples TRBV20-1 to TRBJ1-5; D not resolved. CDR1 is DFQATT and CDR2 is SNEGSKA in the germline V gene (reference sequence). The CDR3 length is 13 residues. Between the trimmed V and J ends, which lost 5 bases and 0 bases, there was a span of 8 bases. Here the CDR3 reads CSAPQSSNQPQHF. Written as DNA, the CDR3 is TGCAGTGCTCCCCAGTCTAGCAATCAGCCCCAGCATTTT.

The sample holds many counts of this clonotype. The DNA for the CDR3 is TGTGCCAGCAGCCCCAGCGGGACCTTATACGAGCAGTACTTC. Amino acids: CASSPSGTLYEQYF. The genes are TRBV27 and TRBJ2-7; 7 bases fit TRBD2. The V and J ends lost 6 bases and 4 bases, in that order; junction bases with no gene match: 9. Per the germline V gene, CDR1 is MNHEY and CDR2 is SMNVEV (reference sequence). This CDR3 contains 14 residues.

This clonotype appeared a few times. In DNA, the CDR3 is TGTGCCAGCAGTGACCAGGACCGGGACAGGGGGTGGAATGAGCAGTTCTTC. Amino acids: CASSDQDRDRGWNEQFF. V usage is TRBV25-1 and J usage is TRBJ2-1; 11 positions agree with TRBD1. The V gene's germline CDR1 is MGHDK and CDR2 SYGVNS. The length of the CDR3 is 17 residues. V was pared by 3 bases and J by 7 bases, with 11 bases of the junction left unmatched.

The sample holds many counts of this clonotype. CDR3 protein: CAWSVAGPEAFF. The CDR3 DNA sequence: TGTGCCTGGAGTGTGGCAGGGCCTGAAGCTTTCTTT. The V and J genes are TRBV30 and TRBJ1-1; maybe TRBD1 (5 bases). Germline CDR1 GTSNPN, CDR2 SVGIG (reference sequence). CDR3 size: 12 residues. Deletions cut 0 bases from V and 6 bases from J, with 8 bases between.

The chain recombines TRBV19 with TRBJ2-7; 9 nucleotides align to TRBD1. The CDR3 has 15 residues. Germline CDR1 LNHDA, CDR2 SQIVND (reference sequence). V gave up 0 bases and J gave up 5 bases; unmatched junction bases: 5. CDR3 residues: CASSIDTGGFNEQYF. The CDR3 DNA follows: TGTGCCAGTAGTATAGATACAGGGGGCTTCAACGAGCAGTACTTC.

A note on this clonotype: The junction departs from the called germline gene at one end, perhaps through a read error. The gene calls are TRBV5-1 and TRBJ2-1, with TRBD2 matching 7 bases. In germline, CDR1 is SGHRS, CDR2 YFSETQ. The CDR3 length is 18 residues. CDR3 DNA: TGCGCCAGCAGCTTAGGCCTTTCTTCGACTAGCTCCCACAATGAGCAGTTCTTC. It translates to CASSLGLSSTSSHNEQFF.

This rearrangement joins TRBV30 to TRBJ1-1; 8 nucleotides match TRBD1. The junction had 8 bases not matched to a gene; V was cut back by 4 bases and J by 1 base. In germline, CDR1 is GTSNPN, CDR2 SVGIG (reference sequence). The CDR3 totals 15 residues. The CDR3 loop is CAWNSLGTGNTEAFF. In DNA form, the CDR3 reads TGTGCCTGGAATTCACTGGGGACAGGGAACACTGAAGCTTTCTTT.

This sequence joins TRBV19 and TRBJ2-7, with a tentative D call TRBD2 (5 bases). The CDR3 loop spans 15 amino acids. V lost 7 bases to trimming and J lost 4 bases, with 20 bases between them. Looked up from germline, CDR1 is LNHDA and CDR2 is SQIVND (reference sequence). The CDR3 DNA reads as TGTGCCAGTACCCGCCGCGGACTCCCGGGGTACGAGCAGTACTTC. Protein sequence: CASTRRGLPGYEQYF. Filled out from reference TRBV19 and TRBJ2-7, the complete variable domain reads DGGITQSPKYLFRKEGQNVTLSCEQNLNHDAMYWYRQDPGQGLRLIYYSQIVNDFQKGDIAEGYSVSREKKESFPLTVTSAQKNPTAFYLCASTRRGLPGYEQYFGPGTRLTVT.

This clonotype came up many times. The rearrangement links TRBV3-1 to TRBJ2-5; 8 bases match TRBD1. The CDR3 runs to 13 residues. After removal of 6 bases from V and 3 bases from J, the junction contained 3 bases not matched to a gene. The V gene's germline CDR1 is LGHDT and CDR2 YNNKEL (reference sequence). CDR3 DNA sequence: TGTGCCAGCAGTCGGACAGGGAAAGAGACCCAGTACTTC. Protein sequence: CASSRTGKETQYF.

The chain employs TRBV27 and TRBJ2-6; a possible D gene is TRBD1 (6 bases). Germline V gene sequence: CDR1 MNHEY, CDR2 SMNVEV (reference sequence). The CDR3 runs 15 residues. Trimming stripped 9 bases from V and 2 bases from J, with 14 bases between. The CDR3 DNA follows: TGTGCCAGTCGCTTAGGGGACACTGGGGCCAACGTCCTGACTTTC. Translated, it gives CASRLGDTGANVLTF. Full variable domain (missing parts from reference TRBV27 and TRBJ2-6): EAQVTQNPRYLITVTGKKLTVTCSQNMNHEYMSWYRQDPGLGLRQIYYSMNVEVTDKGDVPEGYKVSRKEKRNFPLILESPSPNQTSLYFCASRLGDTGANVLTFGAGSRLTVL.

This clonotype occurred many times. This chain joins TRBV3-1 and TRBJ1-1; D is undetermined. Germline V gene sequence: CDR1 LGHDT, CDR2 YNNKEL (reference sequence). The V end lost 4 bases, the J end lost 0 bases, and 12 bases lay between the germline ends. The CDR3 sequence is 15 residues long. The CDR3 spells CASSRHDTMNTEAFF. CDR3 in DNA: TGTGCCAGCAGCCGGCACGACACGATGAACACTGAAGCTTTCTTT.

This clonotype was counted at least ten times. This sequence joins TRBV7-9 and TRBJ2-1; 9 bases are a match to TRBD2. Germline CDR1 SEHNR, CDR2 FQNEAQ (reference sequence). The CDR3 sequence is 15 residues long. With 2 bases clipped from V and 4 bases from J, the junction kept 3 bases outside the gene matches. The CDR3 reads CASSLWLAGYNEQFF. The CDR3 region has the DNA TGTGCCAGCAGCTTATGGCTAGCGGGGTACAATGAGCAGTTCTTC.

There are a few counts of this clonotype. The chain recombines TRBV28 with TRBJ2-2, with D unclear. Deletions cut 6 bases from V and 10 bases from J, with 9 bases between. This CDR3 contains 11 residues. Germline V gene sequence: CDR1 MDHEN, CDR2 SYDVKM. The CDR3 reads CASRGIAELFF. CDR3 coding DNA: TGTGCCAGCAGGGGCATAGCGGAGCTGTTTTTT.

As regards this clonotype: A single base separates this from a much larger clone, so it may be a read error. The rearrangement joins TRBV12-3 or TRBV12-4 to TRBJ2-2, with 9 bases fitting TRBD2. The CDR3 covers 14 residues. CDR3 coding DNA: TGTGCCAGCAGTTCTAGCGGGATTACCGGGGAGCCGTTTTTT. Its translation: CASSSSGITGEPFF.

This clonotype was seen more than once but under ten times. The chain recombines TRBV5-1 with TRBJ2-1, with D possibly being TRBD2 (6 bases). Trimming shortened V by 1 base and J by 6 bases, and 8 bases separated the two germline ends. The CDR3 extends over 13 amino acids. CDR1 and CDR2 (germline): SGHRS, YFSETQ. In DNA, the CDR3 is TGCGCCAGCAGCTTGCCGCGGGGCAATGAGCAGTTCTTC. Translation gives CASSLPRGNEQFF.